These 20 T cell receptor beta chains share one sample of origin, sequenced in a study of blood T cell repertoires in COVID-19. Method: immunoSEQ multiplex PCR; TCRdb's copy keeps in-frame clones and lacks some. The table includes fewer than 250,000 clones, 85% detected once. The material sequenced was peripheral blood. These TCRs come from a woman in her fifties or sixties with active or convalescent COVID-19.

This clone occurred a few times. This chain joins TRBV19 and TRBJ1-3; TRBD1 might be the D (5 bases). V lost 8 bases and J lost 0, with 11 bases in between. CDR1 and CDR2 (germline): LNHDA, SQIVND (reference sequence). The CDR3 is made up of 14 amino acids. The CDR3 region has the DNA TGTGCCAGTTCTTCCAGGGACTCTGGAAACACCATATATTTT. This sequence encodes CASSSRDSGNTIYF.

The chain joins TRBV2 to TRBJ2-7, with 7 bases aligning to TRBD1. V was pared by 2 bases and J by 4 bases, with 5 bases of the junction left unmatched. Germline CDR1 and CDR2: SNHLY and FYNNEI. The CDR3 has 14 amino acids. The CDR3 is CASSENRGGYEQYF. CDR3 nucleotides: TGTGCCAGCAGTGAAAACAGGGGCGGGTACGAGCAGTACTTC.

Notes on this clone: This sample also contains other DNA sequences that code for the same CDR3. The V gene is TRBV3-1 (or the pseudogene TRBV3-2), the J gene TRBJ1-1; D is uncertain. V was trimmed by 3 bases and J by 1 base, leaving 9 bases between them. The CDR3 sequence is 14 residues long. Germline V gene lookup returns CDR1 LGHDT and CDR2 YNNKEL (reference sequence). The CDR3 reads CASSHSGRNTEAFF. In DNA form, the CDR3 reads TGTGCCAGCAGCCACAGTGGGAGGAACACTGAAGCTTTCTTT.

The V and J genes are TRBV6-1 and TRBJ2-3; the match to TRBD2 covers 12 bases. V lost 2 bases to trimming and J lost 2 bases; unmatched junction nucleotides: 2. Germline V gene data show CDR1 as MNHNS and CDR2 as SASEGT. There are 16 residues in the CDR3. The CDR3 region is CASSELAGGITDTQYF. CDR3 DNA sequence: TGTGCCAGCAGTGAACTAGCGGGAGGGATCACAGATACGCAGTATTTT.

This clone was seen a single time. The chain has TRBV5-1 and TRBJ2-5; 9 nucleotides agree with TRBD1. V shed 1 base and J 2 bases; nucleotides not matched to a gene: 6. Germline CDR1 SGHRS, CDR2 YFSETQ. There are 16 residues in the CDR3. Written as DNA, the CDR3 is TGCGCCAGCAGCTTGTCCGGGACAGGGATACAAGAGACCCAGTACTTC. The encoded protein is CASSLSGTGIQETQYF.

The V gene is TRBV19, the J gene TRBJ2-6; 7 nucleotides agree with TRBD1. CDR3 length: 16 amino acids. Germline V gives CDR1 LNHDA, CDR2 SQIVND (reference sequence). Germline trimming cut 7 bases from V and 0 bases from J; bases unmatched to any gene: 6. The CDR3 coding sequence is TGTGCCAGTAACAAGGGACAGACCTCTGGGGCCAACGTCCTGACTTTC. Translating it yields CASNKGQTSGANVLTF.

V gene TRBV3-1 (or the pseudogene TRBV3-2) combines with J gene TRBJ2-7; 8 nucleotides align to TRBD2. The germline V gene has CDR1 LGHDT and CDR2 YNNKEL (reference sequence). Trimming removed 0 bases from V and 6 bases from J; junction bases left unmatched: 10. The CDR3 runs 16 residues. CDR3 loop: CASSQEHSGRRGEQYF. In DNA, the CDR3 is TGTGCCAGCAGCCAAGAGCACAGCGGGAGAAGAGGCGAGCAGTACTTC.

The chain recombines TRBV30 with TRBJ1-3, with 8 bases identical to TRBD1. The CDR3 runs to 14 residues. The V gene end was trimmed by 0 bases and the J gene end by 3 bases; junction bases not matched to a gene: 1. Germline V gene sequence: CDR1 GTSNPN, CDR2 SVGIG (reference sequence). CDR3 protein: CAWSVGQGGNTIYF. DNA for the CDR3: TGTGCCTGGAGTGTTGGACAGGGTGGAAACACCATATATTTT.

The chain is built from TRBV1 and TRBJ2-1; the table's D call TRBD2 went unverified against the DNA. TRBV1 is a listed pseudogene. CDR3 length: 15 residues. The CDR3 bases are TGCACCAGCAGAAGGAGGGAGATACCCTACAATGAGCAGTTCTTC. Encoded protein: CTSRRREIPYNEQFF.

This chain connects TRBV10-1 to TRBJ2-3; TRBD2 matches 14 bases. The germline gives CDR1 WNHNN, CDR2 SYGVQD (reference sequence). This CDR3 has 17 amino acids. V was clipped by 4 bases and J by 2 bases; unmatched bases: 5. In nucleotides, the CDR3 is TGCGCCAGCAGTGTGGGACTAGCGGGAGAATTCACAGATACGCAGTATTTT. It is translated as CASSVGLAGEFTDTQYF.

The CDR3 region has the DNA TGTGCCATCAGTGAGAGCGGGGACCAGCCCCAGCATTTT. Its translation: CAISESGDQPQHF. The rearrangement links TRBV10-3 to TRBJ1-5, with TRBD1 as a possible D gene (5 bases). The length of the CDR3 is 13 residues. With 2 bases removed from V and 7 bases from J, the gap between germline ends came to 9 bases. Germline V lookup: CDR1 ENHRY, CDR2 SYGVKD.

The chain recombines TRBV14 with TRBJ2-5; weak D call: TRBD2 (5 bases). In germline, CDR1 is SGHDN, CDR2 FVKESK. This CDR3 comprises 14 residues. V dropped 4 bases and J dropped 1 base, with 10 bases sitting between them. As DNA, the CDR3 is TGTGCCAGCAGCCTCCTCGGGGTCCAAGAGACCCAGTACTTC. Translated, it gives CASSLLGVQETQYF. Together with reference TRBV14 and TRBJ2-5, the CDR3 gives the full variable domain: EAGVTQFPSHSVIEKGQTVTLRCDPISGHDNLYWYRRVMGKEIKFLLHFVKESKQDESGMPNNRFLAERTGGTYSTLKVQPAELEDSGVYFCASSLLGVQETQYFGPGTRLLVL.

This clone was seen a few times. The chain is built from TRBV5-8 and TRBJ1-4; tentatively, D is TRBD1 (5 bases). With 4 bases removed from V and 8 bases from J, the gap between germline ends came to 15 bases. The CDR3 is 14 amino acids. Germline CDR1 SGHTS, CDR2 YDEGEE. The CDR3 sequence is CASSPREPSEKLFF. The DNA for the CDR3 is TGTGCCAGCAGCCCCAGGGAACCGAGCGAAAAACTGTTTTTT.

This chain connects TRBV7-9 to TRBJ1-4, with D possibly being TRBD1 (6 bases). This CDR3 is 18 amino acids long. V dropped 2 bases and J dropped 0 bases, with 16 bases sitting between them. The germline gives CDR1 SEHNR, CDR2 FQNEAQ (reference sequence). This CDR3 reads CASSLSGGQGSTNEKLFF. The CDR3 DNA is TGTGCCAGCAGCTTATCGGGTGGGCAGGGGTCAACTAATGAAAAACTGTTTTTT.

The gene calls are TRBV6-5 and TRBJ2-7, with TRBD1 matching 9 bases. The germline gives CDR1 MNHEY, CDR2 SVGAGI. The V and J ends lost 8 bases and 6 bases, in that order; junction bases with no gene match: 8. The CDR3 runs 13 residues. The CDR3 reads CASFRDRDREQYF. The CDR3 region has the DNA TGTGCCAGCTTCCGGGACAGGGATCGCGAGCAGTACTTC.

The CDR3 spells CASSITSGTYNEQFF. CDR3 bases: TGTGCCAGTAGTATCACTAGCGGGACCTACAATGAGCAGTTCTTC. This chain links TRBV19 with TRBJ2-1, with 10 bases fitting TRBD2. The V segment lost 3 bases and the J segment 2 bases; nucleotides outside the gene matches: 1. Looked up from germline, CDR1 is LNHDA and CDR2 is SQIVND (reference sequence). The CDR3 covers 15 residues.

The V and J genes are TRBV4-1 and TRBJ2-1; TRBD2 matches at 9 bases. The germline CDR1 and CDR2 sequences are MGHRA and YSYEKL. Trimming cost V 0 bases and J 6 bases; bases outside gene matches: 9. This CDR3 region has 17 residues. CDR3 region: CASSQESQGTSPNEQFF. In DNA form, the CDR3 reads TGCGCCAGCAGCCAAGAATCCCAGGGGACTAGCCCCAATGAGCAGTTCTTC.

The rearrangement joins TRBV11-3 to TRBJ2-7; 10 bases match TRBD1. The germline V gene has CDR1 SGHNT and CDR2 YENEEA. The length of the CDR3 is 14 residues. V trimming: 4 bases; J trimming: 3 bases; junction bases outside the gene matches: 3. The CDR3 loop is CASSYGQGDYEQYF. CDR3 nucleotide sequence: TGTGCCAGCAGCTACGGACAGGGGGACTACGAGCAGTACTTC.

This sequence joins TRBV21-1 and TRBJ2-7; the table names TRBD2, a call not compared with the DNA. TRBV21-1 is a listed pseudogene. CDR3 size: 14 residues. The DNA of the CDR3 is TGTGCCAGCAGCAATGGAGGGAGCTCCTACGAGCAGTACGTC. Protein sequence: CASSNGGSSYEQYV.

This clone was seen a single time. The rearrangement uses TRBV25-1 and TRBJ2-7, with D perhaps matching TRBD2 (6 bases). V lost 4 bases and J 2 bases, leaving 15 bases between the germline ends. From germline, CDR1 is MGHDK and CDR2 SYGVNS. This CDR3 is 15 amino acids long. This CDR3 is CASSVGGGSTYEQYF. DNA of the CDR3: TGTGCCAGCAGTGTCGGTGGGGGGAGTACCTACGAGCAGTACTTC.